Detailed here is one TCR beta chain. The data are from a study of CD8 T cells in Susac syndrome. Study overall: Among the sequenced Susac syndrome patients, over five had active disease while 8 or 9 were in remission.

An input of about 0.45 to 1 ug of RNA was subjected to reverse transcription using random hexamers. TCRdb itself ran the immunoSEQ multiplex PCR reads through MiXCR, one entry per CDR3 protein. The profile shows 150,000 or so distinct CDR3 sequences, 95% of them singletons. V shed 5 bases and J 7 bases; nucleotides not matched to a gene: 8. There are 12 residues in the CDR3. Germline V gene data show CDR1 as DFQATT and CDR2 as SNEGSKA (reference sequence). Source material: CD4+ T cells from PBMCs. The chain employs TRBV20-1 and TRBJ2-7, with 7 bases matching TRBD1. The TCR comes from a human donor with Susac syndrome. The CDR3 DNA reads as TGCAGTGCTTTCGACAGGGCGAGTGAGCAGTACTTC. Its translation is CSAFDRASEQYF.